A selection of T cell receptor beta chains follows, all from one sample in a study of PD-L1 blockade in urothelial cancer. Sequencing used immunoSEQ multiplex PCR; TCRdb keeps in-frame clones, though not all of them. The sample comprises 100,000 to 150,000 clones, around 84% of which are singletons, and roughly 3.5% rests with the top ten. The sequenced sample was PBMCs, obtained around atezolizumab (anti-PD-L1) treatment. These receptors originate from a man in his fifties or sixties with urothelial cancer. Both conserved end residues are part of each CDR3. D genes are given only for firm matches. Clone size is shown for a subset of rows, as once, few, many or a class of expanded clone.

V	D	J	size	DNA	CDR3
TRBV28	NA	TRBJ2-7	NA	TGTGCCAGCAGTCCGCGACAGCGCCTGAACGAGCAGTACTTC	CASSPRQRLNEQYF
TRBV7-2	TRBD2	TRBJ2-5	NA	TGTGCCAGCAGCTTACAGAGGTTAGCGGGAGTGGGTATGGAGACCCAGTACTTC	CASSLQRLAGVGMETQYF
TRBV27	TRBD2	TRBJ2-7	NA	TGTGCCAGCAGTCCCCCCGGGCGGGAGGGATCGAAGCAGTACTTC	CASSPPGREGSKQYF
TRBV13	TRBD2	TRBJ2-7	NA	TGTGCCAGCAGCCACGGCCTTCTAGCGGGAGTCTACGAGCAGTACTTC	CASSHGLLAGVYEQYF
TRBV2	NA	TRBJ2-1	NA	TGTGCCAGCAGTGTCCTACCAGGAGGGAACGATGAGCAGTTCTTC	CASSVLPGGNDEQFF
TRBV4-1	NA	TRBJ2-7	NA	TGCGCCAGCAGCCAAGACCGGGACCGGGCGGGAACCTACGAGCAGTACTTC	CASSQDRDRAGTYEQYF
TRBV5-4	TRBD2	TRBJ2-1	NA	TGTGCCAGCAGCTTGGGGCTAGCGGGGGACGCAGCCTACAATGAGCAGTTCTTC	CASSLGLAGDAAYNEQFF
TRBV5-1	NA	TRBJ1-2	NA	TGTGCCAGCAGCTTCCGTCTAGGCTACACCTTC	CASSFRLGYTF
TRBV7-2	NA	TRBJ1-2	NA	TGTGCCAGCAGTTATCCGGGACTAGGGGCCTATGGCTACACCTTC	CASSYPGLGAYGYTF
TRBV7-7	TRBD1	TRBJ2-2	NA	TGTGCTAGCAGACCAGACAGGGGCTTCGGGGAGCTGTTTTTT	CASRPDRGFGELFF
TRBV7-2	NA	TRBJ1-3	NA	TGTGCCAGCAGCTTAGTGACCGGGGGGGGAAACACCATATATTTT	CASSLVTGGGNTIYF
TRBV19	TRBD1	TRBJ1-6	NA	TGTGCCAGCGGACCGACAGGGATCAATTCACCCCTCCACTTT	CASGPTGINSPLHF
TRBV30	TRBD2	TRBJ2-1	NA	TGTGCCTGGACGCGCAGTCGGACTAGTATTAGTAATGAGCAGTTCTTC	CAWTRSRTSISNEQFF
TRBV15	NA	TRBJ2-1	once	TGTGCCACACGGAGGAGGTCCTACAATGAGCAGTTCTTC	CATRRRSYNEQFF
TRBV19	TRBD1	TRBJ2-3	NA	TGTGCCAGTAGTGGGACAGGGGCAAGGGCCACAGATACGCAGTATTTT	CASSGTGARATDTQYF
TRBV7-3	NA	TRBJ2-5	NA	TGTGCCAGCAGCTCGGGAGAGACCCAGTACTTC	CASSSGETQYF
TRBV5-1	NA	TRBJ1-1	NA	TGCGCCAGCAGCTTGGTCCGGGGGAGCGTCATGAACACTGAAGCTTTCTTT	CASSLVRGSVMNTEAFF
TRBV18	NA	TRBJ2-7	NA	TGTGCCAGCTCCCCAGCCGGGACTGGACCCTACGAGCAGTACTTC	CASSPAGTGPYEQYF
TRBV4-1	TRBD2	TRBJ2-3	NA	TGCGCCAGCAGCCCGAGGGGGCTAGCGGGAGGAGGAGGCACAGATACGCAGTATTTT	CASSPRGLAGGGGTDTQYF
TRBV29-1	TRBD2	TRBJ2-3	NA	TGCAGCGCCTCGGGACTAGCGCTCGCAGATACGCAGTATTTT	CSASGLALADTQYF
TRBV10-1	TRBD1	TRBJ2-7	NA	TGCGCCAGCAGTGAGCCTTGGACAGGGGGCTTCTACGAGCAGTACTTC	CASSEPWTGGFYEQYF
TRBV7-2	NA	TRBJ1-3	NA	TGTGCCAGCAGCTGGACGCAGGGGCAGGGAAACACCATATATTTT	CASSWTQGQGNTIYF
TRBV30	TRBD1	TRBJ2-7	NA	TGTGCCTGGAGTGTACAGGGGAAGACCTACGAGCAGTACTTC	CAWSVQGKTYEQYF
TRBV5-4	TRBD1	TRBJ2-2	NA	TGTGCCAGCAGCCACGACAGGGGCACCGGGGAGCTGTTTTTT	CASSHDRGTGELFF
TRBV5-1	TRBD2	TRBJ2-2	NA	TGCGCCAGCGGACTAGCGGGAGCCGGGGAGCTGTTTTTT	CASGLAGAGELFF
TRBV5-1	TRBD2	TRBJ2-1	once	TGCGCCAGCAGCTATAGCGGGAGCTCCTACAATGAGCAGTTCTTC	CASSYSGSSYNEQFF
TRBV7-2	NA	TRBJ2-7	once	TGTGCCAGCAGCCCCTACTCAGGAGAGCAGTACTTC	CASSPYSGEQYF
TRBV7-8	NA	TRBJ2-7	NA	TGTGCCAGCAGCACTGCCTGGGGGGACCACGAGCAGTACTTC	CASSTAWGDHEQYF
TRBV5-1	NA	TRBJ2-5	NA	TGCGCCAGCAGCCCATATCAGGACAGCGGAGAGACCCAGTACTTC	CASSPYQDSGETQYF
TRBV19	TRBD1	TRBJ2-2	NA	TGTGCCAGCTGGGACAGGGCGGGCACCGGGGAGCTGTTTTTT	CASWDRAGTGELFF
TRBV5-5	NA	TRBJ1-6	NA	TGTGCCAGCAGCTTGAATGCCGGACAGTATAATTCACCCCTCCACTTT	CASSLNAGQYNSPLHF
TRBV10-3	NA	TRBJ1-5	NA	TGTGCCATCAGTGAGTCTTGGCAGAATAATCAGCCCCAGCATTTT	CAISESWQNNQPQHF
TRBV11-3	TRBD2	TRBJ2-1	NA	TGTGCCAGCAGCCCAGGACTAGCGGGAGCAAATGAGCAGTTCTTC	CASSPGLAGANEQFF
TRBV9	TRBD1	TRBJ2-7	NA	TGTGCCAGCAGCGCCGGGACAGGGACCTACGAGCAGTACTTC	CASSAGTGTYEQYF
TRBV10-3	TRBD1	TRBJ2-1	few	TGTGCCATCAGTGACAGACAGGGAAACAATGAGCAGTTCTTC	CAISDRQGNNEQFF
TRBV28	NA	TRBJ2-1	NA	TGTGCCATCGCGGAGGGGAGATCTAAGTTCTTC	CAIAEGRSKFF
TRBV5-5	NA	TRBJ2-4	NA	TGTGCCAGCAGCTTGGGTCAGGGTCTAAAAAACATTCAGTACTTC	CASSLGQGLKNIQYF
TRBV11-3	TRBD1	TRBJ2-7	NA	TGTGCCAGCAGCCTGGGGACAGTCTACGAGCAGTACTTC	CASSLGTVYEQYF